Sequencing of this T cell receptor (beta chain) was carried out in a study of OX40 agonist ivuxolimab in advanced cancers. Study information: Ivuxolimab is a fully human IgG2 antibody that activates OX40 (CD134). Whole-study findings and limits: Individuals who were partial responders at 0.1-3.0 mg/kg had clonal expansion that ranked among the lowest.

There are 14 residues in the CDR3. In germline, CDR1 is LNHDA, CDR2 SQIVND (reference sequence). Trimming took off 7 bases at V and 5 bases at J, with 15 bases between the two ends. At baseline, cycle 4 day 1, and cycle 7 day 1, blood was sampled. This clone was seen more than once but under ten times. The antigen remains undetermined. Sequencing was performed with immunoSEQ multiplex PCR; in TCRdb, only in-frame clones are kept and a portion is missing. The sample includes approximately 90,000 clones, about 85% of them seen just once. This material consisted of CD4+ or CD8+ T cells sorted from blood, taken in a trial of the OX40 agonist ivuxolimab. The sequence came from an adult with an advanced solid tumor such as melanoma, head and neck, liver or kidney cancer. The rearrangement uses TRBV19 and TRBJ1-5, with a possible D match to TRBD1 (5 bases). This chain's CDR3 is CASTQAGPDQPQHF. The DNA of the CDR3 is TGTGCCAGTACTCAGGCAGGGCCGGATCAGCCCCAGCATTTT.